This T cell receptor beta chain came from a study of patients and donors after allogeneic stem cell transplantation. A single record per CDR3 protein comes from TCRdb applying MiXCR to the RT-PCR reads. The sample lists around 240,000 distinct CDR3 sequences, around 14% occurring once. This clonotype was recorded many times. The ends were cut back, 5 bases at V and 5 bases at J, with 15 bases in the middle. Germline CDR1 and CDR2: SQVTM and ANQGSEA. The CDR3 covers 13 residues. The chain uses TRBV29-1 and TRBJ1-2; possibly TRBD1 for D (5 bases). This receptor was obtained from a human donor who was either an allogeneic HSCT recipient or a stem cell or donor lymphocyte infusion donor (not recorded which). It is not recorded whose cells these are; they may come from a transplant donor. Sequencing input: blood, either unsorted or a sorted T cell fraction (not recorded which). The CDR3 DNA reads TGCAGCGTTTCTGGGGGATTGAGTTATGGCTACACCTTC. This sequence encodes CSVSGGLSYGYTF.